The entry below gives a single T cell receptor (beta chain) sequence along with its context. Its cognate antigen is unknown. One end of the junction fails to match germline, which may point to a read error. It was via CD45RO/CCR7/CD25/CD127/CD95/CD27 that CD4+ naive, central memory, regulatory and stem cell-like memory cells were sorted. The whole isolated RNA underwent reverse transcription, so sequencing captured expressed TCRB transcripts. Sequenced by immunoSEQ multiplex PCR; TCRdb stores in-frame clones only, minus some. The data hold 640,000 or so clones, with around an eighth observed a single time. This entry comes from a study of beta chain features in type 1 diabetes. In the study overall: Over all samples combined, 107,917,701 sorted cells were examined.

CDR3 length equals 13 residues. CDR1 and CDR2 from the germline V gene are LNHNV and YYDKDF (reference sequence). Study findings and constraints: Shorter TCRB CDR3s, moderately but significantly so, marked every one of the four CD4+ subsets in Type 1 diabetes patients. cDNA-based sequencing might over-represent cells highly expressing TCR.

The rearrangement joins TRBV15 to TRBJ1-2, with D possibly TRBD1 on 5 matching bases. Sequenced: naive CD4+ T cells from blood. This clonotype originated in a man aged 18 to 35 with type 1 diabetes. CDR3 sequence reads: CATSTHSGTGHTF. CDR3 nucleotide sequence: TGTGCCACCAGCACTCACTCCGGGACTGGCCACACCTTC.